This T cell receptor (beta chain) was observed in a study of read filtering for tumor transcriptome and immune sequencing. Study summary: Patients were 17 male and approximately 14 female, mean age approximately 70 years, range about 47 to 85. Overall study results and limits: IR-seq captured clonotypes deeper and more reliably than RNA-seq. Roughly four fifths of IR-seq clonotypes had one read, totaling about 4% of reads; RNA-seq: 74.6% and 44.6%.

Molecular barcoded adaptors covering alpha/delta and beta/gamma chains were used on about 390 ng RNA. TCRdb called the reads again in MiXCR, with one record for every CDR3 protein. This table holds about 63,000 distinct CDR3 sequences, more than 11% found once. This clonotype was found many times. Its cognate antigen is unknown. J was trimmed by 7 bases and V by 1 base; bases with no gene match: 1. This CDR3 comprises 14 residues. Germline CDR1 is SGHTA and CDR2 is FQGNSA. At the time of active disease, bone marrow was collected from every patient. The source is a donor aged 40 or over with multiple myeloma. The chain employs TRBV7-2 and TRBJ2-2; 9 bases line up with TRBD1. The specimen was a population of CD138-negative cells sorted from bone marrow. The CDR3 reads CASSLGDRVGELFF. CDR3 nucleotides: TGTGCCAGCAGCTTAGGGGACAGGGTCGGGGAGCTGTTTTTT.